Shown below are 4 T cell receptor beta chains from a single sample sequenced in a study of T-cell reconstitution after alpha-beta-depleted transplantation in children. Using unique molecular identifiers, the investigators prepared the TCRbeta library. From the PCR reads, TCRdb called clonotypes with MiXCR, one entry per CDR3 protein. This table has about 160,000 distinct CDR3 sequences, around 10% appearing once. Material: PBMCs, obtained before TCRalphabeta/CD19-depleted stem cell transplant. These receptor sequences come from a boy between 2 and 15 years old with acute myeloid leukemia, due to receive a stem cell transplant.

This clonotype appeared many times. As DNA, the CDR3 is TGTGCCAGCAGCTTGGGATCGGCAGCCAATGAGCAGTTCTTC. It codes for CASSLGSAANEQFF. This sequence joins TRBV5-5 and TRBJ2-1; D remains unclear. The CDR3 sequence is 14 residues long. Germline CDR1 SGHKS, CDR2 YYEKEE (reference sequence). Trimming took 0 bases from V and 6 from J, leaving 10 bases between them. Filled out from reference TRBV5-5 and TRBJ2-1, the complete variable domain reads DAGVTQSPTHLIKTRGQQVTLRCSPISGHKSVSWYQQVLGQGPQFIFQYYEKEERGRGNFPDRFSARQFPNYSSELNVNALLLGDSALYLCASSLGSAANEQFFGPGTRLTVL.

The genes are TRBV11-2 and TRBJ2-1, with 7 bases fitting TRBD1. CDR1 is SGHAT and CDR2 is FQNNGV in the germline V gene. This CDR3 has 15 amino acids. V was pared by 8 bases and J by 1 base, with 8 bases of the junction left unmatched. CDR3 DNA: TGTGCCAGCCGCCCCTACAGGGGTTCCTACAATGAGCAGTTCTTC. Translation: CASRPYRGSYNEQFF.

This clonotype was recorded many times. This chain connects TRBV5-1 to TRBJ2-2, with 10 nucleotides matching TRBD1. V lost 5 bases and J lost 8; bases outside the gene matches: 9. CDR1 and CDR2 from the germline V gene are SGHRS and YFSETQ. The length of the CDR3 is 15 residues. In nucleotides, the CDR3 is TGCGCCAGCAGGCCGGGACAGGGGCTTTCTGGGGAGCTGTTTTTT. Translation gives CASRPGQGLSGELFF.

In this sample, this clonotype turned up many times. The J gene is TRBJ2-7, the V gene TRBV27, with TRBD2 identical over 7 bases. This CDR3 spans 15 amino acids. Germline V CDR1 and CDR2: MNHEY, SMNVEV (reference sequence). Unmatched junction bases numbered 11, after V lost 5 bases and J lost 4 bases. CDR3 bases: TGTGCCAGCAGTCCGCCACGTGGGGGGGAATACGAGCAGTACTTC. Its translation: CASSPPRGGEYEQYF.